This record covers a single T cell receptor beta chain. Authors' analysis steps: Reference gene primer amplification gave nucleated cell count estimates. Here immunoSEQ multiplex PCR was the method, and the copy in TCRdb shows in-frame clones only, minus some. Clonal size and the V and J genes are those of that table, whereas D and trimming came from the DNA. The data contain under 250,000 clones, around 83% of them seen just once; the ten biggest clones take up 8.2%. This record belongs to a study of blood T cell repertoires in COVID-19. Study-wide background: Sources were T cells, B-cell-depleted T cells, or PBMCs; the material itself was cDNA or gDNA.

The CDR3 extends over 16 amino acids. Trimming took 5 bases from V and 5 from J; bases not matched to a gene: 12. From germline, CDR1 is MDHEN and CDR2 SYDVKM. The V and J genes are TRBV28 and TRBJ1-2; 9 nucleotides agree with TRBD1. This TCR came from a woman aged 45 to 65 with acute or convalescent COVID-19. Material for sequencing was peripheral blood. The CDR3 loop is CASSLPTGTGMYGYTF. The CDR3, as DNA: TGTGCCAGCAGTCTACCCACCGGGACAGGGATGTATGGCTACACCTTC.